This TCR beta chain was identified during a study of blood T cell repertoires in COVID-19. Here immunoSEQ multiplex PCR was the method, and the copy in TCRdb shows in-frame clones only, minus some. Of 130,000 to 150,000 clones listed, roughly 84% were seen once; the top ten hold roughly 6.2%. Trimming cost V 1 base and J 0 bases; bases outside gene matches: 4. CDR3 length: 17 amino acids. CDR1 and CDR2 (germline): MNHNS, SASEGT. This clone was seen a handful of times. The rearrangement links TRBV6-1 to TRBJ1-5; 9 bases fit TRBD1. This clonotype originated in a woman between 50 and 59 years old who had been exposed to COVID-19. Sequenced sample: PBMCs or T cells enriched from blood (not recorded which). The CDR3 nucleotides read TGTGCCAGCAGTGAAGATTGGACAGGGGATAGCAATCAGCCCCAGCATTTT. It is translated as CASSEDWTGDSNQPQHF.